A selection of T cell receptor beta chains follows, all from one sample in a study of cytomegalovirus exposure and HLA in healthy donors. TCRdb keeps only in-frame clones here, not all; method: immunoSEQ multiplex PCR. The table includes about 130,000 clones, 73% detected once. Sequenced material: PBMCs. Receptor source: a man in his sixties in good health and CMV-seropositive. The CDR3 runs from the conserved cysteine through the conserved F or W. D genes are given only for firm matches. Expanded clones get a size class; other rows say once, few or many, or leave the size out.

CDR3aa	CDR3nt	v_gene	j_gene	abundance	d_gene
CASSSPTGELFF	TGTGCCAGCTCCTCCCCCACCGGGGAGCTGTTTTTT	TRBV7-3	TRBJ2-2	.	.
CASSGGQRYEQYF	TGCGCCAGCAGTGGGGGACAGCGCTACGAGCAGTACTTC	TRBV10-1	TRBJ2-7	.	TRBD1
CATSRETLLANIQYF	TGTGCCACCAGCAGAGAAACTCTCCTCGCAAACATTCAGTACTTC	TRBV15	TRBJ2-4	.	.
CATKDRMSYEQYF	TGTGCCACCAAGGACAGGATGTCCTACGAGCAGTACTTC	TRBV10-3	TRBJ2-7	.	TRBD1
CASSATILEQPQHF	TGTGCCAGCAGTGCGACAATCCTTGAGCAGCCCCAGCATTTT	TRBV6-1	TRBJ1-5	few	.
CASSLYIDRGRNGYPF	TGCGCCAGCAGCTTGTATATAGACAGGGGGCGCAATGGCTACCCCTTC	TRBV5-1	TRBJ1-2	.	TRBD1
CASGWEDSEAFF	TGTGCTAGTGGCTGGGAAGACAGTGAAGCCTTCTTT	TRBV12-5	TRBJ1-1	.	.
CASSEQVEQPQHF	TGTGCCAGCAGTGAACAGGTCGAACAGCCCCAGCATTTT	TRBV6-5	TRBJ1-5	few	.
CAWSGQGVGNTIYF	TGTGCCTGGAGTGGACAGGGAGTTGGAAACACCATATATTTT	TRBV30	TRBJ1-3	.	TRBD1
CASSPRRNRETRRGETQYF	TGCGCCAGCAGCCCTAGAAGAAATAGGGAGACACGCAGGGGGGAGACCCAGTACTTC	TRBV4-1	TRBJ2-5	.	TRBD1
CASSLDYLSPLHF	TGTGCCAGCAGCTTAGACTATCTCTCACCCCTCCACTTT	TRBV11-2	TRBJ1-6	once	.
CASSLGVGQGNYGYTF	TGTGCCAGCAGCTTAGGGGTAGGACAGGGGAACTATGGCTACACCTTC	TRBV5-4	TRBJ1-2	.	TRBD1
CASRWDRGNTEAFF	TGTGCCAGCAGGTGGGACAGGGGGAACACTGAAGCTTTCTTT	TRBV7-9	TRBJ1-1	once	TRBD1
CASSQARGGSLAENYGYTF	TGCGCCAGCAGCCAAGCTCGAGGGGGCTCCCTCGCCGAGAACTATGGCTACACCTTC	TRBV4-1	TRBJ1-2	.	TRBD1
CASSVSGGYEQYF	TGCGCCAGCAGTGTATCCGGGGGCTACGAGCAGTACTTC	TRBV10-1	TRBJ2-7	.	.
CASSYGRNGYTF	TGTGCCAGCAGTTACGGGCGAAATGGCTACACCTTC	TRBV6-5	TRBJ1-2	.	.
CAISDYGGYTF	TGTGCCATCAGTGACTATGGTGGCTACACCTTC	TRBV10-3	TRBJ1-2	.	.
CASSEGGWTDTQYF	TGTGCCAGCAGTGAAGGTGGCTGGACAGATACGCAGTATTTT	TRBV6-1	TRBJ2-3	few	.
CASSLPRETQYF	TGTGCCAGCAGCCTCCCCCGGGAGACCCAGTACTTC	TRBV7-2	TRBJ2-5	many	.
CATSRDPDRANSPLHF	TGTGCCACCAGCAGAGATCCCGACAGGGCTAATTCACCCCTCCACTTT	TRBV15	TRBJ1-6	.	TRBD1
CASSLGMGEGNTEAFF	TGTGCCAGCAGCTTAGGGATGGGGGAGGGGAACACTGAAGCTTTCTTT	TRBV7-9	TRBJ1-1	.	.
CSVFIRETQYF	TGCAGCGTTTTTATTAGAGAGACCCAGTACTTC	TRBV29-1	TRBJ2-5	.	.
CASSLSRGGETQYF	TGTGCCAGCAGCTTAAGCAGGGGCGGAGAGACCCAGTACTTC	TRBV7-9	TRBJ2-5	few	.
CASSSGLRDRDRKLFF	TGTGCCAGCAGTTCCGGACTCCGGGACAGGGACAGGAAACTGTTTTTT	TRBV28	TRBJ1-4	.	TRBD1
CAWSRTGKGEQYF	TGTGCCTGGAGCCGGACCGGGAAGGGGGAGCAGTACTTC	TRBV30	TRBJ2-5	.	.
CASNPRTEGASPLHF	TGTGCCAGCAACCCAAGGACAGAGGGAGCTTCACCCCTCCACTTT	TRBV28	TRBJ1-6	once	.
CASSYSSGINNSPLHF	TGTGCCAGCAGTTACTCATCAGGGATCAATAATTCACCCCTCCACTTT	TRBV6-5	TRBJ1-6	.	.
CASSMAGEAFF	TGTGCCAGCAGTATGGCAGGTGAAGCTTTCTTT	TRBV9	TRBJ1-1	few	.
CASSPRGGDNEQFF	TGCGCCAGCAGCCCGAGAGGGGGGGACAATGAGCAGTTCTTC	TRBV5-1	TRBJ2-1	.	.
CASSFTTDGEKLFF	TGCGCCAGCAGCTTCACGACAGATGGTGAAAAACTGTTTTTT	TRBV5-1	TRBJ1-4	.	.
CASSLDRGNTEAFF	TGCGCCAGCAGCTTGGACAGGGGGAACACTGAAGCTTTCTTT	TRBV5-1	TRBJ1-1	few	TRBD1
CASSLQGAMSGELFF	TGCGCCAGCAGCTTACAGGGGGCGATGTCCGGGGAGCTGTTTTTT	TRBV5-1	TRBJ2-2	.	TRBD1
CASSPRTGVDYEQYF	TGTGCCAGCAGCCCCCGGACAGGGGTGGACTACGAGCAGTACTTC	TRBV28	TRBJ2-7	.	TRBD1
CASSFRDQPQHF	TGTGCCAGCAGCTTCCGCGATCAGCCCCAGCATTTT	TRBV5-8	TRBJ1-5	.	.
CASSLSPQGLNQPQHF	TGTGCCAGCAGTTTAAGTCCCCAGGGATTAAATCAGCCCCAGCATTTT	TRBV28	TRBJ1-5	.	.
CASSAREQYF	TGTGCCAGCAGCGCGCGGGAGCAGTACTTC	TRBV28	TRBJ2-7	.	.
CASSSGTEAFF	TGTGCCAGCAGTTCGGGCACTGAAGCTTTCTTT	TRBV6-5	TRBJ1-1	.	.
CASSLTQETQYF	TGTGCCAGCAGCTTAACACAAGAGACCCAGTACTTC	TRBV7-9	TRBJ2-5	once	.
CASSEGTGGRGTDTQYF	TGTGCCAGCAGCGAGGGGACAGGCGGGAGGGGCACAGATACGCAGTATTTT	TRBV9	TRBJ2-3	.	.
CASRRAGGASQPQHF	TGTGCCAGCAGACGTGCAGGAGGGGCCAGCCAGCCCCAGCATTTT	TRBV6-5	TRBJ1-5	few	.
CASSVRGPNEKLFF	TGTGCCAGCAGTGTCAGGGGACCTAATGAAAAACTGTTTTTT	TRBV28	TRBJ1-4	.	.
CTSSSTTGGYEQYF	TGTACCAGCAGCTCAACGACTGGAGGGTACGAGCAGTACTTC	TRBV11-2	TRBJ2-7	.	.
CASSMTTGANYGYTF	TGTGCCAGCAGTATGACGACAGGGGCTAACTATGGCTACACCTTC	TRBV27	TRBJ1-2	.	TRBD1
CASSVEEVETQYF	TGTGCCAGCAGCGTAGAGGAGGTGGAGACCCAGTACTTC	TRBV9	TRBJ2-5	.	.
CASRGTLSYNEQFF	TGTGCCAGCAGGGGGACACTCTCCTACAATGAGCAGTTCTTC	TRBV2	TRBJ2-1	.	.
CASSRNSGEGGYTF	TGTGCCAGCTCACGAAACTCCGGGGAGGGCGGCTACACCTTC	TRBV18	TRBJ1-2	few	.
CASSLLGHRGQPQHF	TGTGCCAGCAGCTTATTGGGACACCGAGGGCAGCCCCAGCATTTT	TRBV11-2	TRBJ1-5	few	.
CASSRTGGNEKLFF	TGCGCCAGCAGCCGGACAGGGGGGAATGAAAAACTGTTTTTT	TRBV4-1	TRBJ1-4	.	TRBD1
CASTYRVTGNTIYF	TGTGCCAGCACTTACAGGGTCACTGGAAACACCATATATTTT	TRBV6-1	TRBJ1-3	.	.
CARSSPTNEKLFF	TGTGCCCGATCTAGTCCAACTAATGAAAAACTGTTTTTT	TRBV30	TRBJ1-4	few	.
CASSPSNTGELFF	TGTGCCAGCTCACCCTCCAACACCGGGGAGCTGTTTTTT	TRBV18	TRBJ2-2	.	.
CASRKTGTAKETQYF	TGCGCCAGCAGAAAGACCGGGACAGCTAAAGAGACCCAGTACTTC	TRBV5-1	TRBJ2-5	.	TRBD1
CASIGQGLGVTGELFF	TGTGCCAGTATTGGACAGGGGTTGGGGGTCACCGGGGAGCTGTTTTTT	TRBV19	TRBJ2-2	.	TRBD1